The rows below give T cell receptor beta chains drawn from one sample of a study of T-cell reconstitution after alpha-beta-depleted transplantation in children. One entry per CDR3 protein results from TCRdb running MiXCR on the PCR reads. The repertoire holds fewer than 35,000 distinct CDR3 sequences, around 6% seen once, with around 27% in the top ten. The sample in question was peripheral blood, obtained 60 days after TCRalphabeta/CD19-depleted stem cell transplant. These receptor sequences come from a child under two years old who had a stem cell transplant for acute myeloid leukemia, so the T cells may come from the graft donor. The CDR3 runs from the conserved cysteine through the conserved F or W. The D gene is left open where the match is weak. Not every row has a clone size; where given, it reads once, few, many or a size class.

CDR3 protein	CDR3 DNA	clone size	V gene	J gene	D gene	CDR3 length
CASSPLRRVWEKLFF	TGTGCCAGCAGTCCCCTCCGGAGAGTCTGGGAAAAACTGTTTTTT	many	TRBV28	TRBJ1-4	.	15
CASSGGEETQYF	TGTGCCAGCAGCGGGGGAGAAGAGACCCAGTACTTC	many	TRBV5-6	TRBJ2-5	.	12
CASSQDPQTRSGNTIYF	TGCGCCAGCAGCCAAGATCCCCAGACACGCTCTGGAAACACCATATATTTT	many	TRBV4-3	TRBJ1-3	.	17
CASSPRQGKKETQYF	TGTGCCAGCAGCCCAAGACAGGGGAAGAAGGAGACCCAGTACTTC	.	TRBV7-9	TRBJ2-5	TRBD1	15
CASSSILQDNEQFF	TGTGCCAGCAGCTCAATACTTCAGGACAATGAGCAGTTCTTC	many	TRBV5-4	TRBJ2-1	.	14
CASSAGEAFF	TGTGCCAGCAGTGCCGGGGAAGCTTTCTTT	many	TRBV25-1	TRBJ1-1	.	10
CATSGFRGVDTGELFF	TGTGCCACCAGCGGATTCCGAGGGGTTGACACCGGGGAGCTGTTTTTT	many	TRBV15	TRBJ2-2	.	16
CASSYGGRALSNEQFF	TGTGCCAGCAGTTACGGCGGGAGGGCCTTAAGCAATGAGCAGTTCTTC	many	TRBV6-5	TRBJ2-1	TRBD2	16
CAGKLAGSDEQFF	TGTGCTGGGAAACTAGCGGGAAGCGATGAGCAGTTCTTC	medium-sized	TRBV28	TRBJ2-1	TRBD2	13
CASSHDRGGRNIQYF	TGCGCCAGCAGCCACGATCGGGGGGGCCGGAACATTCAGTACTTC	many	TRBV4-3	TRBJ2-4	TRBD2	15
CASSLWGQETQYF	TGTGCCAGCAGTTTATGGGGCCAAGAGACCCAGTACTTC	many	TRBV12-3/TRBV12-4	TRBJ2-5	.	13
CASRKVMNTGELFF	TGCGCCAGCAGGAAGGTGATGAACACCGGGGAGCTGTTTTTT	many	TRBV4-3	TRBJ2-2	.	14
CASSWRTGRSEQYF	TGCGCCAGCAGCTGGAGGACAGGGCGGAGCGAGCAGTACTTC	many	TRBV5-1	TRBJ2-7	TRBD1	14
CAWSAGQGGNEQFF	TGTGCCTGGAGTGCTGGACAGGGGGGTAATGAGCAGTTCTTC	many	TRBV30	TRBJ2-1	TRBD1	14
CASSLGTSGSIYNEQFF	TGTGCCAGCAGTTTAGGGACTAGCGGGAGTATTTACAATGAGCAGTTCTTC	few	TRBV12-3/TRBV12-4	TRBJ2-1	TRBD2	17
CASSLGERTSTDTQYF	TGTGCCAGCAGCTTAGGAGAACGGACTAGCACAGATACGCAGTATTTT	many	TRBV7-8	TRBJ2-3	.	16
CASSQDRQGTGELFF	TGCGCCAGCAGCCAAGATAGACAGGGGACCGGGGAGCTGTTTTTT	few	TRBV4-3	TRBJ2-2	TRBD1	15
CASSYSWGGRNEKLFF	TGTGCCAGCAGTTACTCCTGGGGGGGCCGGAATGAAAAACTGTTTTTT	many	TRBV6-5	TRBJ1-4	.	16
CASLGDYGYTF	TGTGCCAGCCTGGGGGACTATGGCTACACCTTC	few	TRBV6-5	TRBJ1-2	.	11
CASSSGRGSETQYF	TGTGCCAGCAGCTCCGGCAGGGGTTCAGAGACCCAGTACTTC	.	TRBV13	TRBJ2-5	.	14
CASSFEGGKVYEQYF	TGTGCCAGCAGTTTTGAAGGGGGAAAGGTCTACGAGCAGTACTTC	many	TRBV28	TRBJ2-7	.	15
CASSQDRGGPLGGYGNQPQHF	TGCGCCAGCAGCCAAGATAGAGGTGGGCCCCTGGGAGGATATGGTAATCAGCCCCAGCATTTT	.	TRBV4-3	TRBJ1-5	.	21
CASSQDSGPSTGGTQYF	TGTGCCAGCAGCCAAGATTCGGGCCCCTCCACGGGGGGGACGCAGTATTTT	few	TRBV4-2	TRBJ2-3	TRBD2	17
CSASGHPRANYGYTF	TGCAGTGCTAGCGGACACCCGAGAGCTAACTATGGCTACACCTTC	.	TRBV20-1	TRBJ1-2	.	15
CASSAWKLRTSTDTQYF	TGTGCCAGCAGCGCCTGGAAGCTCAGGACTAGCACAGATACGCAGTATTTT	many	TRBV7-2	TRBJ2-3	.	17
CASSGTGAKNIQYF	TGTGCCAGCAGCGGGACCGGGGCCAAAAACATTCAGTACTTC	many	TRBV5-4	TRBJ2-4	.	14